The present T cell receptor beta chain was sequenced within a study of shared clonotypes between healthy human individuals (TCRdb year 2020). About the investigation overall: Two women and three men aged 18 to 49 years were included in the cohort. Libraries were prepared and TCR repertoires were sequenced by different laboratories using diverse techniques, in order to increase sequencing depth and limit assay-specific biases. To estimate repertoire size and how much clonotypes are shared between individuals, the study performed deep sequencing of blood TCR repertoires from roughly five healthy adults. Between about 0.8 and 9 billion PBMCs per donor were obtained by leukapheresis. For each donor, three plates each were used for CD4 naive and CD4 memory, two plates were used for CD8 naive, and one plate was used for CD8 memory.

Study-wide conclusions, independent of this receptor: The small number of donors limited the genetic and exposure-history diversity represented. Across several donors, 5% to 6% of naive CD4, 3% to 3.5% of naive CD8, 2.3% of memory CD4, and approximately 0.4% of memory CD8 clonotypes were shared. Pairwise subsampling indicated that sequencing depth was expected to affect the degree of clonotype sharing among donors. Compared with non-shared clonotypes, clonotypes shared by all four sorted-subset donors had higher generation probabilities. Naive subsets generally had larger estimated clonotype richness than memory subsets did. Incomplete sequencing was indicated by rarefaction of sorted-subset datasets, despite the large sequencing depth. Sampling was limited to blood, and TCR repertoires in tissue likely differ from TCR repertoires in blood.

This clone was seen a single time. The specificity of this receptor is unknown. No qualities accompany the bases; no much larger clone lies one base away. Using the deep immunoSEQ assay, TCR CDR3 regions were amplified from genomic DNA by multiplex PCR. For each cell subset, the extracted genomic DNA was distributed evenly across all wells of several immunoSEQ 96-well plates, and each plate served as one replicate. For sorted subsets, around 200 ng genomic DNA, equal to about 30,000 T cell genomes, was loaded into each replicate PCR. Purified libraries were quantified with a Qubit 3.0 fluorometer, sized on a Bioanalyzer 2100, and re-quantified with the KAPA Library Quantification kit. Every immunoSEQ 96-well plate was sequenced on a separate single-read 150-cycle Illumina NextSeq 550 flow cell. In the original analysis: Because the immunoSEQ output included only junctional sequences and no quality scores, the filtering could not be the same as the filtering used for full-length reads. Sequences were annotated with PyIR, a Python wrapper for IgBLAST v1.9, using IMGT germline references to assign V/J genes and CDR3. Reads with weak V/J assignments (E-value above 1e-6), missing CDR3, stop codons, out-of-frame junctions, or ambiguous translated residues were removed. V3J clonotypes were defined by identical inferred V gene, J gene, and CDR3 amino acid sequence. The percentage overlap between two repertoires was calculated by dividing the number of shared unique clonotypes by the size of the smaller repertoire. Richness of each repertoire was evaluated using RTK rarefaction, the Chao1 estimator, and Recon v2.1 estimates of unobserved clonotypes. Generation probabilities were computed with OLGA for all TCRbeta clonotypes obtained by the gDNA method from a few donors. Imported from immuneACCESS, the table was reduced by TCRdb to in-frame sequences with V and J called. These copies leave out some clones; in studies compared against another copy, an unresolved V gene accounts for under half, and the cause of the remainder is not known. That table is the source of V, J and clone size, and D and trimming were worked out from the DNA. The sample includes around 940,000 clones, with 60% to 85% observed a single time. The ten largest clones add up to 1.5% of the sample.

The CDR3 sequence holds 11 residues, the cysteine and phenylalanine included. The retained sequence is limited to the CDR3, 33 bases, with the frame set at the first base. Looking up the germline V gene yields CDR1 SGHDN and CDR2 FVKESK. V is cut by 11 bases and J by 0 bases, and the space between the germline ends is 5 bases. The donors were healthy, HIV-negative adults who had no recently reported acute infections or vaccinations. All donors were Caucasian adults living in Nashville, Tennessee, USA. CD4+ T cells were enriched through magnetic negative selection, after which naive cells were positively selected on CD45RA and the remaining negative fraction served as the memory subset. Blood was obtained by leukapheresis, after which PBMCs were separated by Ficoll-Histopaque density gradient centrifugation and cryopreserved in liquid nitrogen vapor phase. Purity and quantity of every magnetically sorted T cell population were checked by analytical flow cytometry. Genomic DNA was isolated from every sorted fraction and measured by UV absorbance on a Nanodrop 2000c.

The sequence is built from TRBV14 and TRBJ1-3, with a weak D call of TRBD1 (5 bases match). The sequence was obtained from a man between 18 and 29 years old in good health. Source material: memory CD4+ T cells sorted from blood. The sample's cell subset or site label, in plain terms: CD45RA-negative fraction. Here the CDR3 is given as CAGGSGNTIYF. The nucleotide sequence is given as TGTGCCGGGGGCTCTGGAAACACCATATATTTT.